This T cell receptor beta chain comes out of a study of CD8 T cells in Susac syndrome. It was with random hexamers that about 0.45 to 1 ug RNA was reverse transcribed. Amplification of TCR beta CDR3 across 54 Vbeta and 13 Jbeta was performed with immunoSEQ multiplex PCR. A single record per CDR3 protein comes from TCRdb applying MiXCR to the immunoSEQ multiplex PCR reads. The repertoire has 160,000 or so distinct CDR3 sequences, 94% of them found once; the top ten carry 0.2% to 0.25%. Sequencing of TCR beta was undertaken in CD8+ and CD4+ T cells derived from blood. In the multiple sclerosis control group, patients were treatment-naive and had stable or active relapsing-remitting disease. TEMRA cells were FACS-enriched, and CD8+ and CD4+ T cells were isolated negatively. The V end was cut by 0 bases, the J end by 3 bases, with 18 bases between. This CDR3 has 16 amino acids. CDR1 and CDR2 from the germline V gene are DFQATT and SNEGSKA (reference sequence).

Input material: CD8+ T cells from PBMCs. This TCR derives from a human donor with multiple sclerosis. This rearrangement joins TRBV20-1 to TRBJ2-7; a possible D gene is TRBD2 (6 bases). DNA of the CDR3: TGCAGTGCTAGAGATTTTAAGGGCGGGGTGCTCTACGAGCAGTACTTC. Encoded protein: CSARDFKGGVLYEQYF.